This T cell receptor beta chain comes out of a study of cytomegalovirus exposure and HLA in healthy donors. Study results and limitations: There were under 200 TCR beta chains listed as cytomegalovirus-associated. Later analysis suggested links between common viral pathogens and several top significant clusters.

Points on this clone: Its antigen is unknown.

It was with 60 Vbeta and 13 Jbeta primers that the PCR ran. Libraries were prepared by immunoSEQ multiplex PCR; TCRdb keeps only in-frame clonotypes and omits some of them. The sample yields about 180,000 clones, about 78% seen once. The germline V gene encodes CDR1 SGHTS and CDR2 YDEGEE. CDR3 length: 13 amino acids. Trimming took off 7 bases at V and 1 base at J, with 11 bases between the two ends. The chain combines TRBV5-8 with TRBJ1-1; no clear D gene. This receptor was identified in a man in his 60s in good health and CMV-seronegative. Specimen: PBMCs. This CDR3 is CASRNRGNTEAFF. The CDR3 DNA follows: TGTGCCAGCCGAAATCGGGGGAACACTGAAGCTTTCTTT.